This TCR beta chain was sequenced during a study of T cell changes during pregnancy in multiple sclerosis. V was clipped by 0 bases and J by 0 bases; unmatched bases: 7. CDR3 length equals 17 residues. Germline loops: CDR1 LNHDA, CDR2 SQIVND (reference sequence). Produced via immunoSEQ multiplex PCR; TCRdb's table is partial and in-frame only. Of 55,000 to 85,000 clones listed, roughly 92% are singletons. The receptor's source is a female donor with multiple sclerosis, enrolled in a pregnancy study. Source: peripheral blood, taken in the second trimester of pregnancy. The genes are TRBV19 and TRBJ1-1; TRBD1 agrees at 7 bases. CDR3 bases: TGTGCCAGTAGTATAGATCTTAGGGACAGACTGAACACTGAAGCTTTCTTT. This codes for CASSIDLRDRLNTEAFF.